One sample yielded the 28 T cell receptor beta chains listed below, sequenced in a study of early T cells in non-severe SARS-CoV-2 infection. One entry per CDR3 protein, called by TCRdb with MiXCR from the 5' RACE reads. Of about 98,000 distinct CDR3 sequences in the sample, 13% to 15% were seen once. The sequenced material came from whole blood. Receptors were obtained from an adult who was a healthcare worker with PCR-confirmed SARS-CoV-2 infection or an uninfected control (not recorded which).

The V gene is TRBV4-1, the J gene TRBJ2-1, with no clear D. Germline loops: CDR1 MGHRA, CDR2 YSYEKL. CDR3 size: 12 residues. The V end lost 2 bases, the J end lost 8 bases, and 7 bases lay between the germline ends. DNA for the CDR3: TGCGCCAGCAGCCAACAGATCCATGAGCAGTTCTTC. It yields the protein CASSQQIHEQFF.

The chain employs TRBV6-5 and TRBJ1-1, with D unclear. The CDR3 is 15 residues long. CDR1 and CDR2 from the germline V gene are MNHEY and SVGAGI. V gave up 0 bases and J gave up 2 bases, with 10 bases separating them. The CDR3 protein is CASSYSLQRNTEAFF. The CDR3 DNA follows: TGTGCCAGCAGTTACTCATTACAGCGTAACACTGAAGCTTTCTTT.

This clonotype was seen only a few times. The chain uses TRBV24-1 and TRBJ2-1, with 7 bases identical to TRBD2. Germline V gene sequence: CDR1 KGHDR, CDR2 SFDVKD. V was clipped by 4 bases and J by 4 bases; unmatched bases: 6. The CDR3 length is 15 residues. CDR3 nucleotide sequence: TGTGCCACCAGTGACCGCGGGAGTGGTTACAATGAGCAGTTCTTC. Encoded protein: CATSDRGSGYNEQFF.

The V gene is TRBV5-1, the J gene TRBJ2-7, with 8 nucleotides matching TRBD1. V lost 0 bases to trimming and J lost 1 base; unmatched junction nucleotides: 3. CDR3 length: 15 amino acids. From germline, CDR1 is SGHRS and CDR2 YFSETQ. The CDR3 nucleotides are TGCGCCAGCAGCTTGGGGGGACAGGCTTCCTACGAGCAGTACTTC. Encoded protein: CASSLGGQASYEQYF.

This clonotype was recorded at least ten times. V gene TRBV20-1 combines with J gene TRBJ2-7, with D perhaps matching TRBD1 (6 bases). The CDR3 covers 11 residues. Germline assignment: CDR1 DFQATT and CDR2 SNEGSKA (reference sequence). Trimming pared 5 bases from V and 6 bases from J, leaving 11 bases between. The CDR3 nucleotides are TGCAGTGCTGGGACACCGGTCGAGCAGTACTTC. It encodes CSAGTPVEQYF.

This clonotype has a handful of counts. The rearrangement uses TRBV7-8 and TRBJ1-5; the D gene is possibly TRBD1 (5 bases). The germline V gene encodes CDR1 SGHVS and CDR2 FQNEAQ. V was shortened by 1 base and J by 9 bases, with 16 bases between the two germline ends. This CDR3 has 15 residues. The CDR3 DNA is TGTGCCAGCAGCTTAGAGGGCACCCTGGGGGGGCCCCAGCATTTT. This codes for CASSLEGTLGGPQHF.

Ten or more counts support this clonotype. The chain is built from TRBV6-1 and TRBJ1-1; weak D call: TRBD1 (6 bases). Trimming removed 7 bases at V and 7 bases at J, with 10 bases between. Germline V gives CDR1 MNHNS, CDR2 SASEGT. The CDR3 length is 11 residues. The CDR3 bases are TGTGCCAGCAAGGGGGATCTTGAAGCTTTCTTT. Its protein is CASKGDLEAFF.

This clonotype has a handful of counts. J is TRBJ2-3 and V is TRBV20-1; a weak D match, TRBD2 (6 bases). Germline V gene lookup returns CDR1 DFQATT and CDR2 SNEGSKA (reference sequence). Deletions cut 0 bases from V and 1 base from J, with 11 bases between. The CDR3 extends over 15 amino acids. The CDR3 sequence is CSARDPGTRTDTQYF. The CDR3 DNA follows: TGCAGTGCTAGAGATCCCGGGACTCGCACAGATACGCAGTATTTT.

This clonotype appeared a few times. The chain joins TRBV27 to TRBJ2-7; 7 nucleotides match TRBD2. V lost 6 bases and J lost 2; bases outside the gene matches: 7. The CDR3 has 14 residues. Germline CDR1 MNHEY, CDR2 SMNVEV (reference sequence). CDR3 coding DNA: TGTGCCAGCAGCCTCCTGGGGGGGGCCTACGAGCAGTACTTC. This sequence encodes CASSLLGGAYEQYF.

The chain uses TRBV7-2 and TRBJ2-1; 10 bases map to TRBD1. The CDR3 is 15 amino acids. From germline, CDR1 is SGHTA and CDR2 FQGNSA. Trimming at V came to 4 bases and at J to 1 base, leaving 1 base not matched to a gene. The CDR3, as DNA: TGTGCCAGCAGCTCGGGACAGGGGTCCTACAATGAGCAGTTCTTC. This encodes CASSSGQGSYNEQFF.

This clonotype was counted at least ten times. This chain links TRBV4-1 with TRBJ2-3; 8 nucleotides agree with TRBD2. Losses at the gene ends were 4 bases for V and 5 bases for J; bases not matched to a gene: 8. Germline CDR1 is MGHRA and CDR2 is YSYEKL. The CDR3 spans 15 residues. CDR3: CASSLRSGSIDTQYF. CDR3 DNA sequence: TGCGCCAGCAGCCTAAGGAGCGGGAGTATAGATACGCAGTATTTT.

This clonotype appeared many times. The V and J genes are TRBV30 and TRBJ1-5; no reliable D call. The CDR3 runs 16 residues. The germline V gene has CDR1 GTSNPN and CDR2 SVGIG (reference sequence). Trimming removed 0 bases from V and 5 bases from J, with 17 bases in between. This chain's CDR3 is CAWSVYDTGGDQPQHF. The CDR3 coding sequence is TGTGCCTGGAGTGTATATGACACGGGTGGGGATCAGCCCCAGCATTTT.

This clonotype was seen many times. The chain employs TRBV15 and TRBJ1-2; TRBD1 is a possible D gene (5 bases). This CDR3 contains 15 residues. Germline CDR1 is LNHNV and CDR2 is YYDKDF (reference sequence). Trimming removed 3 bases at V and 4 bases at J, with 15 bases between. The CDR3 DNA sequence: TGTGCCACCAGCAGGAGAAGGGGACTAGGCTATGGCTACACCTTC. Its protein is CATSRRRGLGYGYTF.

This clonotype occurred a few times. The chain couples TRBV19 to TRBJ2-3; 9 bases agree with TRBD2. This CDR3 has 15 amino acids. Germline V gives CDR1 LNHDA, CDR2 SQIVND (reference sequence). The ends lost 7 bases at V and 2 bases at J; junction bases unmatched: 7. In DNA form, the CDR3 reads TGTGCCAGTAACGAGGCTAGCGGGATCACAGATACGCAGTATTTT. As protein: CASNEASGITDTQYF.

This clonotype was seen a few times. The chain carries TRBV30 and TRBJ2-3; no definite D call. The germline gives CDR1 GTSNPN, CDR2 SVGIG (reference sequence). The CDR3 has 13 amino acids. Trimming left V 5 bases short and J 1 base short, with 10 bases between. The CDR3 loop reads CAWRAGGTDTQYF. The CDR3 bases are TGTGCCTGGCGGGCAGGCGGCACAGATACGCAGTATTTT.

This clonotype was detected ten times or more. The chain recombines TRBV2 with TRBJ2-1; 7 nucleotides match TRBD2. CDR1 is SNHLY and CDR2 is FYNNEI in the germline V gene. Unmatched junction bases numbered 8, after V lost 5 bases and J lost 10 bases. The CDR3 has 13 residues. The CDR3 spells CASSPRREKEQFF. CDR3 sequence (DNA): TGTGCCAGCAGTCCCCGGCGGGAGAAGGAGCAGTTCTTC. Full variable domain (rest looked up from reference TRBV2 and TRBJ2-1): EPEVTQTPSHQVTQMGQEVILRCVPISNHLYFYWYRQILGQKVEFLVSFYNNEISEKSEIFDDQFSVERPDGSNFTLKIRSTKLEDSAMYFCASSPRREKEQFFGPGTRLTVL.

The CDR3 reads CASREETQYF. The CDR3 region has the DNA TGCGCCAGCAGGGAGGAGACCCAGTACTTC. The genes are TRBV10-2 and TRBJ2-5; D gene unclear. V lost 6 bases and J 5 bases, leaving 4 bases between the germline ends. This CDR3 comprises 10 residues. CDR1 and CDR2 from the germline V gene are WSHSY and SAAADI.

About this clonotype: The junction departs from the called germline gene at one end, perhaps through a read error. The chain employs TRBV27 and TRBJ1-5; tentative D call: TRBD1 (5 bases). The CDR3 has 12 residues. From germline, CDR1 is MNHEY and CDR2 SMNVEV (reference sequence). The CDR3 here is CTSRSGNQPQHF. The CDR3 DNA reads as TGTACCAGCCGATCAGGGAATCAGCCCCAGCATTTT.

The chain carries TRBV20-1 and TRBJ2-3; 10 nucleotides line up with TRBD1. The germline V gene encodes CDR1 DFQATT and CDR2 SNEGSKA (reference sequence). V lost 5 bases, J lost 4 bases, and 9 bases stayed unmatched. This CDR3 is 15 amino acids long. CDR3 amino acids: CSASTGGGMPDTQYF. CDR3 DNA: TGCAGTGCTTCGACAGGGGGCGGTATGCCAGATACGCAGTATTTT.

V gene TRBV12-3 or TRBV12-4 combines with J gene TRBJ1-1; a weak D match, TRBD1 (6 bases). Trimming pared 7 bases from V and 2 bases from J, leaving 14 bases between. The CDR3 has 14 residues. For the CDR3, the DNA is TGTGCCAGCAAAGGGGGGCGAGAAAACACTGAAGCTTTCTTT. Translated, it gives CASKGGRENTEAFF.

This CDR3 is CRGSMTGPYYEQYF. DNA of the CDR3: TGCAGGGGATCGATGACAGGCCCCTACTACGAGCAGTACTTC. V is TRBV20-1 and J is TRBJ2-7; TRBD1 might be the D (6 bases). The CDR3 length is 14 residues. Germline V gives CDR1 DFQATT, CDR2 SNEGSKA (reference sequence).

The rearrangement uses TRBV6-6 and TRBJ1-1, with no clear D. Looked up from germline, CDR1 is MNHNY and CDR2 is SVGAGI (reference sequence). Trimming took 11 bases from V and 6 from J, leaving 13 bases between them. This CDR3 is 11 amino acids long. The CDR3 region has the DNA TGTGCCGGCGGGCCAGTGGCTGAAGCTTTCTTT. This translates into CAGGPVAEAFF.

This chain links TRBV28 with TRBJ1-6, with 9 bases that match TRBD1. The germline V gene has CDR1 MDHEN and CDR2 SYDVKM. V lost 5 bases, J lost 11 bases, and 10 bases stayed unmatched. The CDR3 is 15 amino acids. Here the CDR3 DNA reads TGTGCCAGCAGTGCCACCGGGACAGGGAATCCACCCCTCCACTTT. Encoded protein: CASSATGTGNPPLHF.

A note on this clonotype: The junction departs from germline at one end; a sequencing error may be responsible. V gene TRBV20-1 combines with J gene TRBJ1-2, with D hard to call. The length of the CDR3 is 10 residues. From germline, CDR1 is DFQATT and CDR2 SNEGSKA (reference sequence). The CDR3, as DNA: TGTTTATACTACAACTATGGCTACACCTTC. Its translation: CLYYNYGYTF.

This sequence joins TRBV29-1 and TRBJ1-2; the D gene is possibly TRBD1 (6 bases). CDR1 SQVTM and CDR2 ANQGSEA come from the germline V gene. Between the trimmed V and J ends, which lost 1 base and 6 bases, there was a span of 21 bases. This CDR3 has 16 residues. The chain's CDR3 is CSVEGSMGGAGHGYTF. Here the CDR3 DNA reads TGCAGCGTTGAAGGCTCTATGGGGGGCGCGGGTCATGGCTACACCTTC. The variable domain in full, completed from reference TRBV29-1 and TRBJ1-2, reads SAVISQKPSRDICQRGTSLTIQCQVDSQVTMMFWYRQQPGQSLTLIATANQGSEATYESGFVIDKFPISRPNLTFSTLTVSNMSPEDSSIYLCSVEGSMGGAGHGYTFGSGTRLTVV.

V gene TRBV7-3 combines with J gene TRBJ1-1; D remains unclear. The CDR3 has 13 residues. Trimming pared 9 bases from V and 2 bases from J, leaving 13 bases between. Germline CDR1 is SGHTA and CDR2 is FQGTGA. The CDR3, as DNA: TGTGCCAGGGATCACAGCAACAACACTGAAGCTTTCTTT. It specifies CARDHSNNTEAFF.

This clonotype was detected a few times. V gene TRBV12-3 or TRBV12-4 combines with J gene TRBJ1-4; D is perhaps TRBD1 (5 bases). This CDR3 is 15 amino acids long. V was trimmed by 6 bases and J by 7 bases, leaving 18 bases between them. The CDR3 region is CASSVRGERGEKLFF. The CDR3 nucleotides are TGTGCCAGCAGCGTAAGAGGGGAAAGAGGTGAAAAACTGTTTTTT.

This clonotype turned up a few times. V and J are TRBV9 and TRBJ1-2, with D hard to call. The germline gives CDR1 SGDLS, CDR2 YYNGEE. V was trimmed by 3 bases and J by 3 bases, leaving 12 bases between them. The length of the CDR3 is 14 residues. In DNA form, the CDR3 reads TGTGCCAGCAGCGAGGACCTCGAACACTATGGCTACACCTTC. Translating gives CASSEDLEHYGYTF.